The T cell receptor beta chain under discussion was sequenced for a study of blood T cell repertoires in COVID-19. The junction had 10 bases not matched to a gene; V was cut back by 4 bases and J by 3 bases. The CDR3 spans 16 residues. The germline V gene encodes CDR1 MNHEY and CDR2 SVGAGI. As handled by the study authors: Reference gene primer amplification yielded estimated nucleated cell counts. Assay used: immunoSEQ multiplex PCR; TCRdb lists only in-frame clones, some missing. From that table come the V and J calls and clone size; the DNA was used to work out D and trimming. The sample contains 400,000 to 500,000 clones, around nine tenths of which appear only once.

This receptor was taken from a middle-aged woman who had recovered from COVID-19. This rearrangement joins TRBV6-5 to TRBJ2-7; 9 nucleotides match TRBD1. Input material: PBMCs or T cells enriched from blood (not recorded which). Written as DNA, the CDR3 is TGTGCCAGCAGTTTCTTATCGGGACAGGGAGACTACGAGCAGTACTTC. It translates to CASSFLSGQGDYEQYF.